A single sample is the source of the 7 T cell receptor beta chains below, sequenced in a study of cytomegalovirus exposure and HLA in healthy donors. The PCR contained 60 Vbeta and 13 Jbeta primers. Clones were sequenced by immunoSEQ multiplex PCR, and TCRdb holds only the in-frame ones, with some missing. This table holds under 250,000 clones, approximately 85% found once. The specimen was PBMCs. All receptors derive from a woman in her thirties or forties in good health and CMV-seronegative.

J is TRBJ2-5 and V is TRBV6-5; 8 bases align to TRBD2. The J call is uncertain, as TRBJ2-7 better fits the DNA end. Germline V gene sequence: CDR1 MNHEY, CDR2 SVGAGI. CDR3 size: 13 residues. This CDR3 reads CATRTAGAYEQYF. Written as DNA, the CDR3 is TGTGCCACCCGGACAGCGGGGGCCTACGAGCAGTACTTC.

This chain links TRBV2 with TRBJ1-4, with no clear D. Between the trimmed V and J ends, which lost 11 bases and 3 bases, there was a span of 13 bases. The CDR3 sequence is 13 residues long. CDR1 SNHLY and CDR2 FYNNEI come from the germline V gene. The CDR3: CAARTSPNEKLFF. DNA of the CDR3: TGTGCCGCCCGGACTTCTCCTAATGAAAAACTGTTTTTT.

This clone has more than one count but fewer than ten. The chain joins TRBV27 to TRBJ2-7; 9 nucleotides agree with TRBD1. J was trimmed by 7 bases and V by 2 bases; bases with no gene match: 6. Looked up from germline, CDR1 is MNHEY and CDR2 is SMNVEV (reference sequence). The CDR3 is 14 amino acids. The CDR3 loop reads CASSLTGGGHEQYF. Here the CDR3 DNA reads TGTGCCAGCAGTTTAACAGGGGGCGGGCATGAGCAGTACTTC.

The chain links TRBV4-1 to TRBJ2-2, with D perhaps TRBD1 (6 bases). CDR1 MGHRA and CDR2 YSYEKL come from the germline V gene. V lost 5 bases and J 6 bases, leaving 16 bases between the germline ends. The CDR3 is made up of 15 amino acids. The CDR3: CASSGDAGVAGELFF. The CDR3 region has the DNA TGCGCCAGCAGCGGTGATGCAGGGGTAGCCGGGGAGCTGTTTTTT.

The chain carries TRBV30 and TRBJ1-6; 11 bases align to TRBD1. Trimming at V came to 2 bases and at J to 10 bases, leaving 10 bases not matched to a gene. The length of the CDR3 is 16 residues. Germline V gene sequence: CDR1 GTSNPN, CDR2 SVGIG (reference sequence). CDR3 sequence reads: CAWSQPPDRGLSPLHF. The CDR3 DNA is TGTGCCTGGAGTCAGCCTCCGGACAGGGGGCTCTCACCCCTCCACTTT.

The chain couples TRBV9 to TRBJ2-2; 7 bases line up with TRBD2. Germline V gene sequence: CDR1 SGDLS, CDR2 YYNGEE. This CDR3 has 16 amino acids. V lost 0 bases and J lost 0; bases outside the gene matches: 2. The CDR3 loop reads CASSVGAGANTGELFF. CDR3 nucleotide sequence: TGTGCCAGCAGCGTAGGGGCGGGAGCGAACACCGGGGAGCTGTTTTTT.

The CDR3 nucleotides read TGCAGCGTTGCCGCCGGGACAGCAACTAATGAAAAACTGTTTTTT. Amino acid sequence: CSVAAGTATNEKLFF. The rearrangement links TRBV29-1 to TRBJ1-4; the match to TRBD1 covers 7 bases. J was trimmed by 0 bases and V by 4 bases; bases with no gene match: 5. CDR1 is SQVTM, CDR2 ANQGSEA, per germline. This CDR3 region has 15 residues.